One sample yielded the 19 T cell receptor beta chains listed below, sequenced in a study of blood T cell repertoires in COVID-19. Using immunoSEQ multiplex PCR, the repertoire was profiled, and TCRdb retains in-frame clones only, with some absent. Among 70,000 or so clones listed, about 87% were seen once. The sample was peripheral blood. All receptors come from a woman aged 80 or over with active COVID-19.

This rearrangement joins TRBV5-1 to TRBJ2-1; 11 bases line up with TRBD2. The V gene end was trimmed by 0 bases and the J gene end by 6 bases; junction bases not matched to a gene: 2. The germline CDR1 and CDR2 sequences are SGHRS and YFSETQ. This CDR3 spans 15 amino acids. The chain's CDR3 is CASSLELAGVNEQFF. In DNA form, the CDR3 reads TGCGCCAGCAGCTTGGAACTAGCGGGAGTCAATGAGCAGTTCTTC. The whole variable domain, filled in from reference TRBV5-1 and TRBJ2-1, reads KAGVTQTPRYLIKTRGQQVTLSCSPISGHRSVSWYQQTPGQGLQFLFEYFSETQRNKGNFPGRFSGRQFSNSRSEMNVSTLELGDSALYLCASSLELAGVNEQFFGPGTRLTVL.

The chain's CDR3 is CASIRGGAAYEQYF. CDR3 bases: TGTGCCAGCATCCGAGGGGGGGCTGCGTACGAGCAGTACTTC. The chain uses TRBV11-2 and TRBJ2-7; weak D call: TRBD2 (7 bases). The CDR3 sequence is 14 residues long. V was clipped by 7 bases and J by 4 bases, with 17 bases between them. The germline V gene encodes CDR1 SGHAT and CDR2 FQNNGV. The full variable domain, completed using reference TRBV11-2 and TRBJ2-7, is EAGVAQSPRYKIIEKRQSVAFWCNPISGHATLYWYQQILGQGPKLLIQFQNNGVVDDSQLPKDRFSAERLKGVDSTLKIQPAKLEDSAVYLCASIRGGAAYEQYFGPGTRLTVT.

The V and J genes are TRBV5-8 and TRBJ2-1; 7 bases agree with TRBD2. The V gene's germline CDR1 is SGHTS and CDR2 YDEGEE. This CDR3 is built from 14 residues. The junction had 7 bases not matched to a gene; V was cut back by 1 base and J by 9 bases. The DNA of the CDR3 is TGTGCCAGCAGCTTGTTAGGACTAGAAGCTGAGCAGTTCTTC. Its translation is CASSLLGLEAEQFF.

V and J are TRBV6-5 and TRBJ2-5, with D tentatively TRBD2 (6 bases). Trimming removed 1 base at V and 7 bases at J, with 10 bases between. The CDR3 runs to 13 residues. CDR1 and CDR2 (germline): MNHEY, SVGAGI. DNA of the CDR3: TGTGCCAGCAGTTACTTGCGGGAAGGGACCCAGTACTTC. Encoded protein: CASSYLREGTQYF.

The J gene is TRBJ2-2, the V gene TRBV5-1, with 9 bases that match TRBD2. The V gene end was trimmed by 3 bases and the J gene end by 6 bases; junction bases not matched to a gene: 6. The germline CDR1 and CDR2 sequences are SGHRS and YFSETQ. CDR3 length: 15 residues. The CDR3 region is CASSSVTSGPGELFF. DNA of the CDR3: TGCGCCAGCAGCTCCGTGACTAGCGGTCCCGGGGAGCTGTTTTTT.

CDR3 residues: CAWGRGRGFSDEQFF. The CDR3 coding sequence is TGTGCCTGGGGCAGGGGGCGAGGTTTTTCGGATGAGCAGTTCTTC. V is TRBV30 and J is TRBJ2-1; 8 nucleotides agree with TRBD1. V shed 5 bases, J shed 8 bases, and the junction held 14 bases outside the gene matches. Germline V gene sequence: CDR1 GTSNPN, CDR2 SVGIG (reference sequence). CDR3 length equals 15 residues.

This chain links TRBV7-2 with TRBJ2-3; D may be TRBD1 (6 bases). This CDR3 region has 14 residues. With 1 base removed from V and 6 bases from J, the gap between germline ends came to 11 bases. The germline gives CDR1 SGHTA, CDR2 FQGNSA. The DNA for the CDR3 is TGTGCCAGCAGCTTAGGTTGGACAGCTGATACGCAGTATTTT. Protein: CASSLGWTADTQYF.

For the CDR3, the DNA is TGTGCCAGCAGTTACAACCGGGACATATACAATGAGCAGTTCTTC. Its translation is CASSYNRDIYNEQFF. J is TRBJ2-1 and V is TRBV6-5, with D possibly matching TRBD1 (6 bases). The germline V gene has CDR1 MNHEY and CDR2 SVGAGI. Trimming took 2 bases from V and 4 from J, leaving 12 bases between them. The CDR3 is 15 amino acids.

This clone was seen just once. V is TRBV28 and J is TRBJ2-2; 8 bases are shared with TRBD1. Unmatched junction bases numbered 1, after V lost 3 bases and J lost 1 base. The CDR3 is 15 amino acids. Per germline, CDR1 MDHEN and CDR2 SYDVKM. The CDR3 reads CASSLGQENTGELFF. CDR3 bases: TGTGCCAGCAGTTTGGGACAGGAGAACACCGGGGAGCTGTTTTTT.

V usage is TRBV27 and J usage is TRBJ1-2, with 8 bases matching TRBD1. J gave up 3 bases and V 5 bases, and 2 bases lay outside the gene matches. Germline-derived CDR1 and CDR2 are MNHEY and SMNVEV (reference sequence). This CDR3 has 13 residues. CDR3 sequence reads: CASSLQGDYGYTF. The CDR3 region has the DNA TGTGCCAGCAGTCTACAGGGGGACTATGGCTACACCTTC.

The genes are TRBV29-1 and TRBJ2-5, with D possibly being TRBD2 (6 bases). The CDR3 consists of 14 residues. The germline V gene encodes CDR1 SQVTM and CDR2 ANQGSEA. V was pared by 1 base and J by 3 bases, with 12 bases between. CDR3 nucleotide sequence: TGCAGCGTTGAAGTAAGGACTATTGAAGAGACCCAGTACTTC. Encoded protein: CSVEVRTIEETQYF.

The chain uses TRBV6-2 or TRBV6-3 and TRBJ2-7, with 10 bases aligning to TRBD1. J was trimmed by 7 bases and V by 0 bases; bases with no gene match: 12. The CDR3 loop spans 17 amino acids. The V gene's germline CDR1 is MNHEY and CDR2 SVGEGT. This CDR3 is CASSYSAPRTGGGEQYF. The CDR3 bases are TGTGCCAGCAGTTACTCTGCCCCCAGGACAGGGGGTGGAGAGCAGTACTTC.

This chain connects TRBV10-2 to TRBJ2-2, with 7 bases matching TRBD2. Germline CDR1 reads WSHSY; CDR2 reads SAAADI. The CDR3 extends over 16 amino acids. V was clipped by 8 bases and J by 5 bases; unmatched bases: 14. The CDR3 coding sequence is TGCGCCAGCCTCGGAGCGGGAACATTTTTTACCGGGGAGCTGTTTTTT. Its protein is CASLGAGTFFTGELFF.

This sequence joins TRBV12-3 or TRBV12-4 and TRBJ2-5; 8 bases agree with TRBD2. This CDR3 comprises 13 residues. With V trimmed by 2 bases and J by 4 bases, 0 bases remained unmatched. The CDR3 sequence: CASSLLAGETQYF. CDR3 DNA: TGTGCCAGCAGTTTACTAGCGGGAGAGACCCAGTACTTC.

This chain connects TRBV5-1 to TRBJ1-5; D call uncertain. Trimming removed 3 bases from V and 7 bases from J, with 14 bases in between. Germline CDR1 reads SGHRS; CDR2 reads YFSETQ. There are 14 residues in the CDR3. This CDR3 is CASSSGSGGQPQHF. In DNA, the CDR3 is TGCGCCAGCAGCTCCGGATCAGGCGGGCAGCCCCAGCATTTT.

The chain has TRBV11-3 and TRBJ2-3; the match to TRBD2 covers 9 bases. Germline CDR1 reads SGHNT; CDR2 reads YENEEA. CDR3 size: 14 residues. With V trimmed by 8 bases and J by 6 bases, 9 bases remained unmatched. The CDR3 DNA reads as TGTGCCAGCGGAACGGGACTAGCTGGGGATACGCAGTATTTT. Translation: CASGTGLAGDTQYF.

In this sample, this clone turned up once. The CDR3 DNA is TGTGCCAGCAGCCAAGCGGGAATTCTCGATGAGCAGTTCTTC. This gives the protein CASSQAGILDEQFF. V and J are TRBV3-1 (or the pseudogene TRBV3-2) and TRBJ2-1; D might be TRBD2 (5 bases). The CDR3 length is 14 residues. Per germline, CDR1 LGHDT and CDR2 YNNKEL (reference sequence). Trimming took 1 base from V and 8 from J, leaving 12 bases between them.

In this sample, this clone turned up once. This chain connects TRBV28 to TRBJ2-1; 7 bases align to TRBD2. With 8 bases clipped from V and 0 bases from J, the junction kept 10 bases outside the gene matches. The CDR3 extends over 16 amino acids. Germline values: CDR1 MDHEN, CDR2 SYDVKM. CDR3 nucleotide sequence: TGTGCCAGCGGACTTCTGGGGGGGGGCTCCTACAATGAGCAGTTCTTC. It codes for CASGLLGGGSYNEQFF.

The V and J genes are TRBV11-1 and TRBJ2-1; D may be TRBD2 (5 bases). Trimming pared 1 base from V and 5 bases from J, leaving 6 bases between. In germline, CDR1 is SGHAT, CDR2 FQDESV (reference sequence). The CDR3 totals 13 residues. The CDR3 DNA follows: TGTGCCAGCAGCTTAGGGAGGCACAATGAGCAGTTCTTC. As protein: CASSLGRHNEQFF. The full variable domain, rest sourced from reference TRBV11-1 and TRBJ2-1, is EAEVAQSPRYKITEKSQAVAFWCDPISGHATLYWYRQILGQGPELLVQFQDESVVDDSQLPKDRFSAERLKGVDSTLKIQPAELGDSAMYLCASSLGRHNEQFFGPGTRLTVL.